Sequencing of this TCR beta chain was carried out in a study of OX40 agonist ivuxolimab in advanced cancers. The repertoire was sequenced with immunoSEQ multiplex PCR; TCRdb's copy has only in-frame clones and lacks some. The sample includes some 70,000 clones, around 85% seen only once; the top ten take about 0.7%. This clone is medium-sized in the sample. Its target is unknown. The study, taken as a whole, reports: Nonresponders, in some cases, also had low normalized T-cell clonal expansion. At doses 0.1 to 3.0 mg/kg, CD4+ and CD8+ clones expanded.

The sequenced sample was CD4+ or CD8+ T cells sorted from blood, obtained in a trial of the OX40 agonist ivuxolimab. This TCR came from an adult with an advanced solid tumor such as melanoma, head and neck, liver or kidney cancer.

Here the CDR3 reads CASSSQGEANEKLFF. In nucleotides, the CDR3 is TGTGCCAGTAGTTCCCAGGGTGAGGCTAATGAAAAACTGTTTTTT. The chain employs TRBV19 and TRBJ1-4; tentative D call: TRBD1 (5 bases). The germline V gene has CDR1 LNHDA and CDR2 SQIVND (reference sequence). V lost 5 bases, J lost 3 bases, and 13 bases lay in between. This CDR3 spans 15 amino acids.